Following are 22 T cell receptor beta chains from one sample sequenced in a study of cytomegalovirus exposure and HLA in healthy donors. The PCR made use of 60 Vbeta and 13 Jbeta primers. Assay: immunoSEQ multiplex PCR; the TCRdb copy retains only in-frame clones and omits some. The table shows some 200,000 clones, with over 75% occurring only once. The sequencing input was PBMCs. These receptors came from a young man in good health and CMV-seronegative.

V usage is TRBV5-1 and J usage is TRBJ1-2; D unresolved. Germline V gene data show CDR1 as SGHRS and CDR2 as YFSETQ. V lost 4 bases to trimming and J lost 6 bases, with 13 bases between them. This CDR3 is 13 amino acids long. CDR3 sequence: CASSTPERDGYTF. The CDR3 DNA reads TGCGCCAGCAGCACCCCGGAGAGGGATGGCTACACCTTC.

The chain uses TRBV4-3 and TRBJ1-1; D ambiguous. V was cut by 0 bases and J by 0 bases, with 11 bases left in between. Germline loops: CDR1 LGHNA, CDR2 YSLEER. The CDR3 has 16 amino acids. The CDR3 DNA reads TGCGCCAGCAGCCAAGATCGTGGGAGCATGAACACTGAAGCTTTCTTT. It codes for CASSQDRGSMNTEAFF.

CDR3 loop: CASSHPGVNYEQYF. DNA for the CDR3: TGTGCCAGCAGCCATCCCGGGGTGAACTACGAGCAGTACTTC. The chain uses TRBV7-8 and TRBJ2-7; D is perhaps TRBD2 (5 bases). CDR1 is SGHVS, CDR2 FQNEAQ, per germline. This CDR3 has 14 amino acids. Trimming stripped 5 bases from V and 3 bases from J, with 14 bases between. Full variable domain (remainder filled in from reference TRBV7-8 and TRBJ2-7): GAGVSQSPRYKVAKRGQDVALRCDPISGHVSLFWYQQALGQGPEFLTYFQNEAQLDKSGLPSDRFFAERPEGSVSTLKIQRTQQEDSAVYLCASSHPGVNYEQYFGPGTRLTVT.

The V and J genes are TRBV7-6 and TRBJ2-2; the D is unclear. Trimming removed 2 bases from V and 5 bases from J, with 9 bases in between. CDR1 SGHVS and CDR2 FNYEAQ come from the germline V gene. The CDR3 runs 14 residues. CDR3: CASSLLATTGELFF. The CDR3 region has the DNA TGTGCCAGCAGCTTATTAGCAACTACCGGGGAGCTGTTTTTT. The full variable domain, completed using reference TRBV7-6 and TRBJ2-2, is GAGVSQSPRYKVTKRGQDVALRCDPISGHVSLYWYRQALGQGPEFLTYFNYEAQQDKSGLPNDRFSAERPEGSISTLTIQRTEQRDSAMYRCASSLLATTGELFFGEGSRLTVL.

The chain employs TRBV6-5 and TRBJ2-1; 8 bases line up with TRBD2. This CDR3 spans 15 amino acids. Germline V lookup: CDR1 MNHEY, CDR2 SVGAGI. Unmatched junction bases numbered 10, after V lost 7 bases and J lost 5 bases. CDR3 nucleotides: TGTGCCAGCATCAAGGTAGCGGGATTCGACAATGAGCAGTTCTTC. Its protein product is CASIKVAGFDNEQFF.

The CDR3 sequence is CASSRNPGQVGSSNQPQHF. The CDR3 coding sequence is TGTGCCAGCTCACGAAATCCGGGACAGGTTGGAAGTAGCAATCAGCCCCAGCATTTT. The V and J genes are TRBV18 and TRBJ1-5, with 8 bases lining up with TRBD1. V shed 4 bases and J 0 bases; nucleotides not matched to a gene: 14. This CDR3 comprises 19 residues. Germline V CDR1 and CDR2: KGHSH, LQKENI. The complete variable domain, with remaining parts taken from reference TRBV18 and TRBJ1-5, reads NAGVMQNPRHLVRRRGQEARLRCSPMKGHSHVYWYRQLPEEGLKFMVYLQKENIIDESGMPKERFSAEFPKEGPSILRIQQVVRGDSAAYFCASSRNPGQVGSSNQPQHFGDGTRLSIL.

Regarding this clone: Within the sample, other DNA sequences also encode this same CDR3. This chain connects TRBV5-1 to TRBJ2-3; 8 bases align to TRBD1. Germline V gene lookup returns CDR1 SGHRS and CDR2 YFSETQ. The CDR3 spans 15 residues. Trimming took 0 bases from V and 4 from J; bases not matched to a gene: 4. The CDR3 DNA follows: TGCGCCAGCAGCTTGGAAGGCAGGGGGCCAGATACGCAGTATTTT. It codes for CASSLEGRGPDTQYF.

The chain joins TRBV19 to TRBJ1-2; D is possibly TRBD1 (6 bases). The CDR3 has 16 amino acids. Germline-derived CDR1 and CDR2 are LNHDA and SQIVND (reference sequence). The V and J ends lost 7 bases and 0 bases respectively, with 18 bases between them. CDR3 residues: CASTLLGDTPNYGYTF. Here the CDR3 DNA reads TGTGCCAGTACCCTCCTAGGGGACACCCCTAACTATGGCTACACCTTC.

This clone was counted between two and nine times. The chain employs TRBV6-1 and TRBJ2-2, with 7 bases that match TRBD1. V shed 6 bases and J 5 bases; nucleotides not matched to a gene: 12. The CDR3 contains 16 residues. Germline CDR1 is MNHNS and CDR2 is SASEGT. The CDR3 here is CASRETGTVPTGELFF. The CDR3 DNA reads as TGTGCCAGCAGAGAAACCGGGACAGTGCCAACCGGGGAGCTGTTTTTT.

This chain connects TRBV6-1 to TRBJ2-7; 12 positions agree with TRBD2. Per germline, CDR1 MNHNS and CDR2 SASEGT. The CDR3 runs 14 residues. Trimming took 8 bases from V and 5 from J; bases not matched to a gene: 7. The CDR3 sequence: CASRRASGGDEQYF. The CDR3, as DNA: TGTGCCAGCCGAAGGGCTAGCGGGGGGGACGAGCAGTACTTC.

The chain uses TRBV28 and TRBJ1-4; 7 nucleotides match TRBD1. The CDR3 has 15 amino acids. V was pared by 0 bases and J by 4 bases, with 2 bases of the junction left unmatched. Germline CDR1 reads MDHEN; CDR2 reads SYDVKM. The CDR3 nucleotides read TGTGCCAGCAGTTTATGGGGACAGTTTAATGAAAAACTGTTTTTT. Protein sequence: CASSLWGQFNEKLFF.

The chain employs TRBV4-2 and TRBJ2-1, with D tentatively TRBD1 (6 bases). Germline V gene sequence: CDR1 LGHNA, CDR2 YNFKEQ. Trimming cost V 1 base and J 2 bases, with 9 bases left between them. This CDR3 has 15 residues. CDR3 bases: TGTGCCAGCAGCCAAGGTCGGGACACCTACAATGAGCAGTTCTTC. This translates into CASSQGRDTYNEQFF.

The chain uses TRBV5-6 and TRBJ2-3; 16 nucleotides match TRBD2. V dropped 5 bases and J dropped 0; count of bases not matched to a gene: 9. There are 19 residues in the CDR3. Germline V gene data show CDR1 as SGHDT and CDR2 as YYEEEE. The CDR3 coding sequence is TGTGCCAGCAGGGAAAATGGGACTAGCGGGGGGGCGAGCACAGATACGCAGTATTTT. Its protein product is CASRENGTSGGASTDTQYF.

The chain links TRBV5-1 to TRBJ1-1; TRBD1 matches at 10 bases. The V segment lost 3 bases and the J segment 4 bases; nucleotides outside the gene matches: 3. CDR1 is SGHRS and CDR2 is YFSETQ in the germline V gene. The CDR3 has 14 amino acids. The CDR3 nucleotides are TGCGCCAGCAGCTGGACAGGGGGGACCACTGAAGCTTTCTTT. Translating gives CASSWTGGTTEAFF. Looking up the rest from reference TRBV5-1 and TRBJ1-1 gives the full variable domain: KAGVTQTPRYLIKTRGQQVTLSCSPISGHRSVSWYQQTPGQGLQFLFEYFSETQRNKGNFPGRFSGRQFSNSRSEMNVSTLELGDSALYLCASSWTGGTTEAFFGQGTRLTVV.

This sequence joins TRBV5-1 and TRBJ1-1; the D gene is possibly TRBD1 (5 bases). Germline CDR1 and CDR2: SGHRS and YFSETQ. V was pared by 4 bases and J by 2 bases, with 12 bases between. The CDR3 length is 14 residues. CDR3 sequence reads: CASSKRGLNTEAFF. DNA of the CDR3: TGCGCCAGCAGCAAAAGGGGTTTAAACACTGAAGCTTTCTTT. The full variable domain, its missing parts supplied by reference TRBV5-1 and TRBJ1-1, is KAGVTQTPRYLIKTRGQQVTLSCSPISGHRSVSWYQQTPGQGLQFLFEYFSETQRNKGNFPGRFSGRQFSNSRSEMNVSTLELGDSALYLCASSKRGLNTEAFFGQGTRLTVV.

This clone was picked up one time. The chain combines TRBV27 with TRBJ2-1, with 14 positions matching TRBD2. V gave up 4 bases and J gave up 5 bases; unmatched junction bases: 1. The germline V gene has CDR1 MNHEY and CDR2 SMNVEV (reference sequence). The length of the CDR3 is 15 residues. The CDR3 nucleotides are TGTGCCAGCAGTTGGGGACTAGCGGGGGACAATGAGCAGTTCTTC. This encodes CASSWGLAGDNEQFF.

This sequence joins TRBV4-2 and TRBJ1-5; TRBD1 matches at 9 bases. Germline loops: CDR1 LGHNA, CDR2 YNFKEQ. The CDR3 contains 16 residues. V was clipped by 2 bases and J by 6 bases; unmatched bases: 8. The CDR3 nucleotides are TGTGCCAGCAGCCAATTGGGACAGGGCAAAACTCAGCCCCAGCATTTT. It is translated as CASSQLGQGKTQPQHF.

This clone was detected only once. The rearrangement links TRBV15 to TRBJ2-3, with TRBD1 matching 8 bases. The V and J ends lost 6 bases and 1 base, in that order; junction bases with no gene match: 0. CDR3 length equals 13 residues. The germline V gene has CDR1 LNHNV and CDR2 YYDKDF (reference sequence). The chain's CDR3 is CATRDRGTDTQYF. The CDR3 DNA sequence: TGTGCCACCAGGGACAGGGGCACAGATACGCAGTATTTT.

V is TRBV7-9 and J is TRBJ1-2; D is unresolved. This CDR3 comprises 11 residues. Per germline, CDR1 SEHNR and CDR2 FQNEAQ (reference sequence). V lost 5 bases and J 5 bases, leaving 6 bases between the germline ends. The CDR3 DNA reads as TGTGCCAGCAGCCCAGATTATGGCTACACCTTC. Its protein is CASSPDYGYTF.

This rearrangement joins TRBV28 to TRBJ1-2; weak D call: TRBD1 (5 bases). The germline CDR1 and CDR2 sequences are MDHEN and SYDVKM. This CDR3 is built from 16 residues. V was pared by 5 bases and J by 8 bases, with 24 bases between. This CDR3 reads CASSAALGRAQGGYTF. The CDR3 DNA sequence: TGTGCCAGCAGTGCTGCACTCGGCAGGGCCCAAGGAGGCTACACCTTC.

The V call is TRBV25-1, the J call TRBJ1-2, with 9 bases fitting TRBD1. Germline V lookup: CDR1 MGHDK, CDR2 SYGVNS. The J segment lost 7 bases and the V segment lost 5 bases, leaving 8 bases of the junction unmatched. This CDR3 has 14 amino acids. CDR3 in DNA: TGTGCCAGCAGTTCCGACAGGGGGAGTCTTGGCTACACCTTC. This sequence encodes CASSSDRGSLGYTF.

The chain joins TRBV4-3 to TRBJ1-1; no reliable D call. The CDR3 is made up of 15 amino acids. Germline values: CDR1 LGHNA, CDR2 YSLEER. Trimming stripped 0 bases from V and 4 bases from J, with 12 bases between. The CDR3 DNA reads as TGCGCCAGCAGCCAAGAAGTCCGGGGAACCACTGAAGCTTTCTTT. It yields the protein CASSQEVRGTTEAFF.